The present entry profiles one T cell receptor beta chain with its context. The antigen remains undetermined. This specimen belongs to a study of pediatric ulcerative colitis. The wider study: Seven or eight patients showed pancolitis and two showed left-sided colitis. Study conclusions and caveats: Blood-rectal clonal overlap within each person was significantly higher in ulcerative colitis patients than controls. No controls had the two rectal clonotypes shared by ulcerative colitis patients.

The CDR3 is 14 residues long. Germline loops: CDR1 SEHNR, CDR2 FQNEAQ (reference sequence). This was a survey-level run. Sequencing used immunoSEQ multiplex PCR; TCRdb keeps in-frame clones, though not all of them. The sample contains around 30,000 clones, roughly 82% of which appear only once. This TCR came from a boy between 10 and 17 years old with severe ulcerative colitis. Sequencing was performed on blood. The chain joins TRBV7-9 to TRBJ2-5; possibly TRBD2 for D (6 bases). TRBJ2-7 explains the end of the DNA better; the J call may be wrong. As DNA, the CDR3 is TGTGCCAGCAGCAACTCCGGGGGTAACTACGAGCAGTACTTC. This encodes CASSNSGGNYEQYF.